The sequence of this T cell receptor (beta chain) was determined in a study of regulatory T cells in long-lasting Graves disease. This clonotype was observed many times. Through Arm-PCR of CDR3 regions and iRepertoire HTBI primers, TCR beta libraries were built. TCRdb recomputed calls from the multiplex PCR reads with MiXCR, one row per CDR3 protein. This sample has around 250,000 distinct CDR3 sequences, with around 18% found just once. Time point noted: newly diagnosed GD, antithyroid drugs for less than 3 months. Following extraction of RNA from PBMCs, that RNA was used to make the TCR library. Germline V CDR1 and CDR2: MGHRA, YSYEKL. The CDR3 has 14 residues. V was shortened by 4 bases and J by 4 bases, with 13 bases between the two germline ends. Another study also made use of these data, one on T cells in Graves' hyperthyroidism and ophthalmopathy.

The clonotype originates from a woman aged 30 to 39 with Graves disease. This material consisted of peripheral blood mononuclear cells (PBMCs), taken at new diagnosis, from a patient treated with antithyroid drugs. The gene calls are TRBV4-1 and TRBJ1-2, with D possibly TRBD1 on 5 matching bases. In nucleotides, the CDR3 is TGCGCCAGCAGCCGAAGCGGAGGGACCTATGGCTACACCTTC. Translating it yields CASSRSGGTYGYTF.